The 2 T cell receptor beta chains below were found in one sample sequenced in a study of blood T cells in healthy people across ages. A second PCR of 7 to 11 cycles used a sample-barcoded 5' primer and a J-beta primer mix. Via MiXCR, TCRdb re-called the 5' RACE reads, giving one row per CDR3 protein. The table lists under 700,000 distinct CDR3 sequences, less than 25% of them singletons. The sample also formed part of further work on T cells of mothers and their children.

Specimen: blood. The receptors derive from a boy younger than 18 in good health.

This chain uses TRBV12-5 with TRBJ1-2; 7 bases line up with TRBD1. The CDR3 extends over 13 amino acids. In germline, CDR1 is LGHNT, CDR2 FRNRAP. J lost 6 bases, V lost 1 base, and 2 bases had no gene match. CDR3 bases: TGTGCTAGTGGTTTGGGACAGGGCGATGGCTACACCTTC. Translating gives CASGLGQGDGYTF. Looking up the rest from reference TRBV12-5 and TRBJ1-2 gives the full variable domain: DARVTQTPRHKVTEMGQEVTMRCQPILGHNTVFWYRQTMMQGLELLAYFRNRAPLDDSGMPKDRFSAEMPDATLATLKIQPSEPRDSAVYFCASGLGQGDGYTFGSGTRLTVV.

About this clonotype: Germline and junction disagree at one end, which may indicate a read error. This sequence joins TRBV7-9 and TRBJ1-5; tentatively, D is TRBD1 (6 bases). The CDR3 totals 12 residues. Germline CDR1 and CDR2: SEHNR and FQNEAQ (reference sequence). The CDR3 DNA reads as TGTGCCAGTGGACAGCCCTTTCAGGCCCAGCATTTT. This gives the protein CASGQPFQAQHF.